This TCR beta chain is drawn from a study of blood T cell repertoires in COVID-19. Looking at the study overall: The study drew acute and convalescent COVID-19 samples from the United States, Italy and Spain. Nucleic acid was either cDNA or gDNA, and it came from T cells, B-cell-depleted T cells, or PBMCs.

Per the study methods: Estimation of nucleated cell counts was performed using reference gene primer amplification. Sequencing used immunoSEQ multiplex PCR; TCRdb keeps in-frame clones, though not all of them. V and J calls and clone size follow that table, whereas D and trimming were derived from the DNA. The data show 150,000 or so clones, almost 90% seen once. CDR3 length equals 15 residues. Germline CDR1 is LGHDT and CDR2 is YNNKEL (reference sequence). J lost 3 bases, V lost 3 bases, and 5 bases had no gene match. This chain links TRBV3-1 (or the pseudogene TRBV3-2) with TRBJ1-2, with TRBD1 matching 9 bases. The sequenced material came from peripheral blood. The clonotype comes from a woman aged 60-75 years with acute or convalescent COVID-19. The CDR3 nucleotides read TGTGCCAGCAGCCATACAGGGGGCTATGACTATGGCTACACCTTC. Translation: CASSHTGGYDYGYTF.